This TCR beta chain was documented in a study of blood T cell repertoires in COVID-19 (TCRdb year 2020). About the full investigation: The collaborator samples originated in the United States, Italy and Spain and spanned the acute and convalescent phases of COVID-19. The prospective study material was composed of cDNA or gDNA derived from T cells, B-cell-depleted T cells, or PBMCs. Subjects who had been exposed to COVID-19, were actively infected with it, or had recovered from it provided the deeply sampled blood TCRbeta repertoires that made up the dataset. The repertoires were made available in a free public database intended to serve as a resource for research on the immune response to SARS-CoV-2. Samples were obtained from the ongoing ImmuneRACE study (first 160 participants) and from about 1,300 subjects provided by 6 global collaborators. A de-identified subject ID, COVID-19 status, age in years and sex were almost always included in the sample metadata. Where HLA class I and class II types were available, the types were taken from metadata supplied by the sample provider, not from assay-based typing.

TCRbeta CDR3 regions were amplified from genomic DNA by means of the immunoSEQ Assay, a bias-controlled multiplex PCR. Under the source paper's analysis protocol: Within the assay, amplification of reference gene primers was used to estimate how many nucleated cells each sample contained. Sequence reads were collapsed and filtered to measure the absolute abundance of every unique TCRbeta CDR3 rearrangement. Productive Simpson clonality was computed per sample as the square root of Simpson's diversity index over productive rearrangements. Drawn from immuneACCESS, this table holds only the in-frame rearrangements with V and J called that TCRdb kept. Clones are partly lost; checked studies trace under half to an unresolved V gene and leave the rest unexplained. The V and J calls and clone size are taken from that table; D and trimming were inferred from the DNA. This sample has about 210,000 clones in its table, and 81% of those were observed once. The biggest ten clones account for about 8.9% of the sample.

What the research found in general, with its limitations: The amount of clinical and demographic metadata varied by source and participant and was provided uncurated.

In the prospective study, participants were about 18 to 95 years old, resided in about 25 geographic areas of the United States, and were enrolled through a virtual design. Cohort assignment in the prospective study relied on participant-reported clinical history from a screening survey and a study questionnaire. Mobile phlebotomists in the prospective study collected whole blood, serum and a nasopharyngeal or oropharyngeal swab from every participant. Over a roughly 2-month period, participants in the prospective study had the option of providing additional blood draws and questionnaires. Before DNA extraction, blood samples from the prospective study were shipped at room temperature or frozen. Reading the germline V gene (reference sequence) gives CDR1 SEHNR and CDR2 FQNEAQ. Spanning cysteine to phenylalanine, the CDR3 consists of 17 amino acids. The CDR3 DNA has 51 bases and is translated from base 1. Relative to germline, V is missing 3 bases and J is missing 2 bases, with 3 bases of the junction outside any gene match.

With regard to this clone: The target of this receptor is not known. No per-base quality is available; no much larger clone lies one base away.

This chain is built from TRBV7-9 and TRBJ2-3; 15 middle bases align to TRBD2. Sequencing used PBMCs or T cells enriched from blood (not recorded which). The receptor comes from a woman aged 50 to 60 with acute COVID-19. The CDR3 amino acid sequence is: CASSFGTSGRLTDTQYF. The bases are TGTGCCAGCAGCTTCGGGACTAGCGGGAGGCTCACAGATACGCAGTATTTT.